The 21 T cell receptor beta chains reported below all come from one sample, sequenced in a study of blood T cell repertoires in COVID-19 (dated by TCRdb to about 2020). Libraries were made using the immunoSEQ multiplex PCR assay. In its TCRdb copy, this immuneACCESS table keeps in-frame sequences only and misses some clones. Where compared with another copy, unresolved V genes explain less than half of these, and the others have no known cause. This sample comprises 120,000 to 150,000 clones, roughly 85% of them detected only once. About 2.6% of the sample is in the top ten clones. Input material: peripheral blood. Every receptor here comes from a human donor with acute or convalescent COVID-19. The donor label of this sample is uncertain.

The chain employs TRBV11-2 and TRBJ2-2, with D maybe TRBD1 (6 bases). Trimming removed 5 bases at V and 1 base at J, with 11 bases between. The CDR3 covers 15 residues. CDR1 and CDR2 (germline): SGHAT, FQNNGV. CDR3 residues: CASSRSTGNTGELFF. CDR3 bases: TGTGCCAGCAGCCGTTCGACAGGGAACACCGGGGAGCTGTTTTTT.

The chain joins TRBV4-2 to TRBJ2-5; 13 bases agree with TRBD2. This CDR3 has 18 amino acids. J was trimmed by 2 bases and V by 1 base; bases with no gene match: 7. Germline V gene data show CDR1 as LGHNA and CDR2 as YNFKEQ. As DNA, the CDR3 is TGTGCCAGCAGCCAAGCCCGACTAGCGGGGGGCCGGCAAGAGACCCAGTACTTC. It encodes CASSQARLAGGRQETQYF.

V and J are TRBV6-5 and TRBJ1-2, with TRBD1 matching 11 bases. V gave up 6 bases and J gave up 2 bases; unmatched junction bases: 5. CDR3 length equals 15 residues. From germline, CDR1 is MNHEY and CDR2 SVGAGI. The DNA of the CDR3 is TGTGCCAGCAGGCCCGGGACAGGGGGGAACTATGGCTACACCTTC. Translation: CASRPGTGGNYGYTF.

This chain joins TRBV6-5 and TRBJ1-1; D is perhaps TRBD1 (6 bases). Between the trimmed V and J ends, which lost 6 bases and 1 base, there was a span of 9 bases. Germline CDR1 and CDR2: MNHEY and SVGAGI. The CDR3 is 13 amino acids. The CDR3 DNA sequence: TGTGCCAGCAGCAAGACAGGGAACACTGAAGCTTTCTTT. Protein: CASSKTGNTEAFF.

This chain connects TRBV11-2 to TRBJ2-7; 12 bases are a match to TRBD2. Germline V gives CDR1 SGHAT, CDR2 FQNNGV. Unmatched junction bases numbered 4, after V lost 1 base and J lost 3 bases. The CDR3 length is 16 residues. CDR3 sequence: CASSLGPGLAGYEQYF. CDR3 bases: TGTGCCAGCAGCTTAGGTCCGGGACTAGCGGGCTACGAGCAGTACTTC.

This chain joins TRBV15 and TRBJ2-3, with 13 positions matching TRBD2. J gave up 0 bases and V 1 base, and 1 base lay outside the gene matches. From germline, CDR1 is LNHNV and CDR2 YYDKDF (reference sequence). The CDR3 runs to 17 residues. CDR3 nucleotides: TGTGCCACCAGCAGAGGGACTAGCGGGAGCAGCACAGATACGCAGTATTTT. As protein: CATSRGTSGSSTDTQYF.

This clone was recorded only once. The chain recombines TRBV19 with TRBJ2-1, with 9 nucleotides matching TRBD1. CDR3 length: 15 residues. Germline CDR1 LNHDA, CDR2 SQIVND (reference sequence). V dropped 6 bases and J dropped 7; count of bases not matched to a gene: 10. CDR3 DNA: TGTGCCAGTAGCGATACAGGGGGCGCGGAAAATGAGCAGTTCTTC. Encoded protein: CASSDTGGAENEQFF.

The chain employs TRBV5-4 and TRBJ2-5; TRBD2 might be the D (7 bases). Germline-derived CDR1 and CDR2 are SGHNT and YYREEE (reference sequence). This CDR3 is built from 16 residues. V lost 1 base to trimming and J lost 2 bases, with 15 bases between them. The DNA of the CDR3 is TGTGCCAGCAGCTTGTCTCCGGGGAGGGGGCAAGAGACCCAGTACTTC. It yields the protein CASSLSPGRGQETQYF.

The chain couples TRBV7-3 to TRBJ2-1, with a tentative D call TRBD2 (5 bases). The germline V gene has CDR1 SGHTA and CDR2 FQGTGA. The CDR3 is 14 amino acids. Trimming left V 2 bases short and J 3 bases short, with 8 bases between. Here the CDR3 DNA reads TGTGCCAGCAGCTTAGGAAGCGGCTACAATGAGCAGTTCTTC. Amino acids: CASSLGSGYNEQFF.

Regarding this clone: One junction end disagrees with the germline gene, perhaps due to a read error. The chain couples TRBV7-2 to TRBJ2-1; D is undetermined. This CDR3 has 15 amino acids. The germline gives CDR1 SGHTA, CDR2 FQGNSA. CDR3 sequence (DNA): TGTGCCAGCACCTTAAGGAGAACTTCCAACAATGAGCAGTTCTTC. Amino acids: CASTLRRTSNNEQFF.

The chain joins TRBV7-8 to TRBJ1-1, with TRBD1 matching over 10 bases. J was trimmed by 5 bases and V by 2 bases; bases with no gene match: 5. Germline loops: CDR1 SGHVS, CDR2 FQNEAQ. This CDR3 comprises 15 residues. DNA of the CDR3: TGTGCCAGCAGCTTAAGGGACAGGGGAGGGACTGAAGCTTTCTTT. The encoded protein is CASSLRDRGGTEAFF.

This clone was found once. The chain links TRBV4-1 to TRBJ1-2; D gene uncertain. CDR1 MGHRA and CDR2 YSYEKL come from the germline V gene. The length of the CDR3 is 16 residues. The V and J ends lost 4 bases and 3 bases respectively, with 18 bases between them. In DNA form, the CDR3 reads TGCGCCAGCAGCCGAGCCCCGCTGGAGACGGACTATGGCTACACCTTC. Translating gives CASSRAPLETDYGYTF.

CDR3 region: CASAAGGGETQYF. The CDR3 nucleotides read TGTGCCAGCGCCGCCGGAGGGGGCGAGACCCAGTACTTC. The gene calls are TRBV6-5 and TRBJ2-5, with D perhaps TRBD1 (7 bases). Germline lookup yields CDR1 MNHEY and CDR2 SVGAGI. The ends were cut back, 8 bases at V and 5 bases at J, with 15 bases in the middle. This CDR3 comprises 13 residues.

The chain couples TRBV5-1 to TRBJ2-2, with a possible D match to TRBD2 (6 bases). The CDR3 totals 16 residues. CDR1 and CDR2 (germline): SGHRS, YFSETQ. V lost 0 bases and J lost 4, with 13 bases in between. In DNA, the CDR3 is TGCGCCAGCAGCTTGGCCGGAGGGGCCGCCACCGGGGAGCTGTTTTTT. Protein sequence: CASSLAGGAATGELFF.

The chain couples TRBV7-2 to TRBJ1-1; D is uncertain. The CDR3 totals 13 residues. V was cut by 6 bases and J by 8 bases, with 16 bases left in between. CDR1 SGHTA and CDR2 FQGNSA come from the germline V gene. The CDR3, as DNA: TGTGCCAGCAGATCATCGAGCCCTATCGAAGCTTTCTTT. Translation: CASRSSSPIEAFF.

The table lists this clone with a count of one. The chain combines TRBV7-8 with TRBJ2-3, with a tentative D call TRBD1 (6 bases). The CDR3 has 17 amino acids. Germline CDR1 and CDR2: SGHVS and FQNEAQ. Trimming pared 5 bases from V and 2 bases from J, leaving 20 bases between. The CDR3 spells CASSPRPGHQPTDTQYF. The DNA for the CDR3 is TGTGCCAGCAGCCCCCGCCCGGGACACCAACCCACAGATACGCAGTATTTT.

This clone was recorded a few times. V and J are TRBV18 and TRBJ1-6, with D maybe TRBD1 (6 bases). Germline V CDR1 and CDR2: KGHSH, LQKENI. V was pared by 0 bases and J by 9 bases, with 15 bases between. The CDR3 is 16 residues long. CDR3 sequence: CASSPPGVLQGSPLHF. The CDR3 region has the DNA TGTGCCAGCTCACCACCGGGGGTCTTACAGGGTTCACCCCTCCACTTT.

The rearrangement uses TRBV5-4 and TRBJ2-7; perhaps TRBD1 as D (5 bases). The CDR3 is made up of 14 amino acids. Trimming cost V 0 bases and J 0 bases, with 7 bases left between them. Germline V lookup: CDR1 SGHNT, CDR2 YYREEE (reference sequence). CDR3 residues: CASSLDQGSYEQYF. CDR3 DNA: TGTGCCAGCAGCTTGGATCAGGGCTCCTACGAGCAGTACTTC. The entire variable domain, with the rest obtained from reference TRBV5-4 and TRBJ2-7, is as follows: ETGVTQSPTHLIKTRGQQVTLRCSSQSGHNTVSWYQQALGQGPQFIFQYYREEENGRGNFPPRFSGLQFPNYSSELNVNALELDDSALYLCASSLDQGSYEQYFGPGTRLTVT.

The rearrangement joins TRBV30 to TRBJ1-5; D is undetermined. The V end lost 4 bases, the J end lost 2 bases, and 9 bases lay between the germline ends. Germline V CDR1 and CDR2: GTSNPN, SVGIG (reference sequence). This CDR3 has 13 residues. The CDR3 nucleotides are TGTGCCTGGACGCGGGGAGGCAATCAGCCCCAGCATTTT. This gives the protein CAWTRGGNQPQHF. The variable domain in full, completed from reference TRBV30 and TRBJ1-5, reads SQTIHQWPATLVQPVGSPLSLECTVEGTSNPNLYWYRQAAGRGLQLLFYSVGIGQISSEVPQNLSASRPQDRQFILSSKKLLLSDSGFYLCAWTRGGNQPQHFGDGTRLSIL.

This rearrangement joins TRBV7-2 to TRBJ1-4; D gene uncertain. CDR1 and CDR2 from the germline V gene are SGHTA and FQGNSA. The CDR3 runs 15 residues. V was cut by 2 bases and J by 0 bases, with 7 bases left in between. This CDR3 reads CASSLIHATNEKLFF. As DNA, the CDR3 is TGTGCCAGCAGCTTAATCCATGCAACTAATGAAAAACTGTTTTTT.

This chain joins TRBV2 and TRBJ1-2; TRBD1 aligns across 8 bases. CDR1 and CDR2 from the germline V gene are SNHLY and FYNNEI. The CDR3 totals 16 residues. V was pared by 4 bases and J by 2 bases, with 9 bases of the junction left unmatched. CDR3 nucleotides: TGTGCCAGCAGTGCAACGGGACAGGTGACCAACTATGGCTACACCTTC. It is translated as CASSATGQVTNYGYTF.